These 17 T cell receptor beta chains were sequenced from one sample in a study of beta chain features in type 1 diabetes. Regarding the study as a whole: People with Type 1 diabetes carried modestly yet significantly shorter TCRB CDR3s in all four CD4+ subsets.

The isolated RNA, all of it, was reverse transcribed, so expressed TCRB transcripts were what got sequenced. Sequencing was performed with immunoSEQ multiplex PCR; in TCRdb, only in-frame clones are kept and a portion is missing. The data show under 400,000 clones, with over 9.5% seen just once and about 0.01% held by the top ten. These receptors' targets are unknown. What was sequenced was naive CD4+ T cells from blood. The receptors here all came from a woman between 18 and 29 years old with type 1 diabetes.

The gene calls are TRBV18 and TRBJ1-6, with D uncertain. The CDR3 is 15 amino acids. Germline V gene data show CDR1 as KGHSH and CDR2 as LQKENI. Trimming took off 3 bases at V and 6 bases at J, with 12 bases between the two ends. The CDR3 protein is CASSPRDILNSPLHF. The DNA of the CDR3 is TGTGCCAGCTCACCTAGAGACATCCTTAATTCACCCCTCCACTTT.

On this clone: A read error may produce the germline difference seen at one junction end. The rearrangement uses TRBV6-5 and TRBJ2-1, with 15 bases aligning to TRBD2. The germline V gene encodes CDR1 MNHEY and CDR2 SVGAGI. This CDR3 spans 13 amino acids. CDR3 nucleotides: TGTGCCAGCAGTCCCCGAGGGACTAGCGGGGGGCTCTTC. The encoded protein is CASSPRGTSGGLF.

The V and J genes are TRBV2 and TRBJ2-5; unclear D gene. This CDR3 is 13 amino acids long. The ends were cut back, 3 bases at V and 5 bases at J, with 10 bases in the middle. CDR1 is SNHLY, CDR2 FYNNEI, per germline. The CDR3 loop reads CASSDLVPETQYF. CDR3 nucleotide sequence: TGTGCCAGCAGTGATCTAGTCCCGGAGACCCAGTACTTC.

The chain uses TRBV27 and TRBJ2-7; D is uncertain. The V gene's germline CDR1 is MNHEY and CDR2 SMNVEV (reference sequence). The V gene lost 4 bases and the J gene lost 6 bases, with 16 bases spanning the gap. CDR3 length: 14 residues. CDR3 coding DNA: TGTGCCAGCAGTTCACCGGGTCCACCCGCCGAGCAGTACTTC. Translation gives CASSSPGPPAEQYF.

This clone was seen a few times. V and J are TRBV5-1 and TRBJ2-7; 9 bases are shared with TRBD2. The CDR3 has 15 amino acids. The trim removed 3 bases at V and 2 bases at J, leaving 6 bases unmatched. Germline CDR1 reads SGHRS; CDR2 reads YFSETQ. CDR3 coding DNA: TGCGCCAGCAGCTCGGCTAGCGGGACCGCCTACGAGCAGTACTTC. Translating it yields CASSSASGTAYEQYF. The whole variable domain, filled in from reference TRBV5-1 and TRBJ2-7, reads KAGVTQTPRYLIKTRGQQVTLSCSPISGHRSVSWYQQTPGQGLQFLFEYFSETQRNKGNFPGRFSGRQFSNSRSEMNVSTLELGDSALYLCASSSASGTAYEQYFGPGTRLTVT.

V is TRBV7-2 and J is TRBJ2-7, with 7 bases that match TRBD1. The CDR3 length is 16 residues. The germline V gene has CDR1 SGHTA and CDR2 FQGNSA. The trim removed 1 base at V and 0 bases at J, leaving 6 bases unmatched. The CDR3, as DNA: TGTGCCAGCAGCTTAGAAGGGACAGTCAGCTCCTACGAGCAGTACTTC. This codes for CASSLEGTVSSYEQYF. Drawing the rest from reference TRBV7-2 and TRBJ2-7, the complete variable domain is GAGVSQSPSNKVTEKGKDVELRCDPISGHTALYWYRQSLGQGLEFLIYFQGNSAPDKSGLPSDRFSAERTGGSVSTLTIQRTQQEDSAVYLCASSLEGTVSSYEQYFGPGTRLTVT.

This clone was detected a few times. J is TRBJ2-1 and V is TRBV19; 10 bases match TRBD2. Germline V lookup: CDR1 LNHDA, CDR2 SQIVND (reference sequence). V shed 4 bases and J 4 bases; nucleotides not matched to a gene: 7. There are 16 residues in the CDR3. CDR3: CASSTLAGVDYNEQFF. The CDR3 nucleotides are TGTGCCAGTAGTACCCTAGCGGGAGTCGATTACAATGAGCAGTTCTTC. Drawing the rest from reference TRBV19 and TRBJ2-1, the complete variable domain is DGGITQSPKYLFRKEGQNVTLSCEQNLNHDAMYWYRQDPGQGLRLIYYSQIVNDFQKGDIAEGYSVSREKKESFPLTVTSAQKNPTAFYLCASSTLAGVDYNEQFFGPGTRLTVL.

This clone was observed a handful of times. This chain connects TRBV28 to TRBJ2-1; D is perhaps TRBD2 (5 bases). Germline CDR1 MDHEN, CDR2 SYDVKM. V was pared by 6 bases and J by 10 bases, with 13 bases between. CDR3 length equals 12 residues. The CDR3 sequence: CASSTQGLEQFF. The DNA of the CDR3 is TGTGCCAGCAGCACCCAAGGACTGGAGCAGTTCTTC.

This clone turned up a few times. The chain has TRBV2 and TRBJ2-3; possibly TRBD2 for D (7 bases). V lost 8 bases, J lost 4 bases, and 16 bases lay in between. CDR3 length: 14 amino acids. Germline assignment: CDR1 SNHLY and CDR2 FYNNEI. Written as DNA, the CDR3 is TGTGCCAGCGGGGGGGGCTTAGGACCAGATACGCAGTATTTT. Protein: CASGGGLGPDTQYF.

This clone was detected only a few times. The chain has TRBV9 and TRBJ2-1; 11 bases fit TRBD2. The CDR3 has 18 amino acids. V shed 3 bases and J 3 bases; nucleotides not matched to a gene: 11. Germline loops: CDR1 SGDLS, CDR2 YYNGEE. In nucleotides, the CDR3 is TGTGCCAGCAGCGCAGAGATAGCGGGGGGGCTTGGCTACAATGAGCAGTTCTTC. This gives the protein CASSAEIAGGLGYNEQFF.

This clone was counted between two and nine times. The J gene is TRBJ2-7, the V gene TRBV28, with a possible D match to TRBD2 (6 bases). V dropped 9 bases and J dropped 2 bases, with 17 bases sitting between them. Germline CDR1 MDHEN, CDR2 SYDVKM. This CDR3 comprises 14 residues. The CDR3 DNA reads as TGTGCCAGTTCCCCGGGGACGGGAGCCTACGAGCAGTACTTC. It specifies CASSPGTGAYEQYF.

There are a few counts of this clone. The rearrangement links TRBV19 to TRBJ1-2; D not resolved. V was shortened by 2 bases and J by 0 bases, with 7 bases between the two germline ends. Germline V gives CDR1 LNHDA, CDR2 SQIVND (reference sequence). The length of the CDR3 is 14 residues. CDR3: CASSIQQTNYGYTF. The CDR3 nucleotides read TGTGCCAGTAGTATACAACAGACTAACTATGGCTACACCTTC.

To note about this clone: The sample carries other DNA sequences with the same CDR3. The chain carries TRBV18 and TRBJ2-7, with no clear D. V gave up 0 bases and J gave up 0 bases, with 6 bases separating them. The length of the CDR3 is 14 residues. From germline, CDR1 is KGHSH and CDR2 LQKENI. Written as DNA, the CDR3 is TGTGCCAGCTCACCACCCTCTTCCTCCTACGAGCAGTACTTC. Translated: CASSPPSSSYEQYF.

The rearrangement uses TRBV7-2 and TRBJ2-1; TRBD2 aligns across 7 bases. Germline lookup yields CDR1 SGHTA and CDR2 FQGNSA. Germline trimming cut 1 base from V and 9 bases from J; bases unmatched to any gene: 15. The CDR3 is 17 amino acids. CDR3 bases: TGTGCCAGCAGCTTAGTGTTGGCGGGGGTGTTGGGAGGTGAGCAGTTCTTC. Amino acid sequence: CASSLVLAGVLGGEQFF. The full variable domain, with the rest looked up from reference TRBV7-2 and TRBJ2-1, is GAGVSQSPSNKVTEKGKDVELRCDPISGHTALYWYRQSLGQGLEFLIYFQGNSAPDKSGLPSDRFSAERTGGSVSTLTIQRTQQEDSAVYLCASSLVLAGVLGGEQFFGPGTRLTVL.

This clone was detected only a few times. The chain recombines TRBV28 with TRBJ2-1; D perhaps matches TRBD1 (7 bases). Germline values: CDR1 MDHEN, CDR2 SYDVKM. V lost 5 bases to trimming and J lost 4 bases, with 15 bases between them. The CDR3 is 15 residues long. The CDR3 reads CASSPAGTAYNEQFF. The CDR3 DNA reads TGTGCCAGCAGTCCCGCGGGGACAGCATACAATGAGCAGTTCTTC. The full variable domain, rest sourced from reference TRBV28 and TRBJ2-1, is DVKVTQSSRYLVKRTGEKVFLECVQDMDHENMFWYRQDPGLGLRLIYFSYDVKMKEKGDIPEGYSVSREKKERFSLILESASTNQTSMYLCASSPAGTAYNEQFFGPGTRLTVL.

This chain uses TRBV19 with TRBJ2-7; D remains unclear. Trimming pared 3 bases from V and 3 bases from J, leaving 9 bases between. There are 13 residues in the CDR3. Germline V gene lookup returns CDR1 LNHDA and CDR2 SQIVND (reference sequence). The CDR3 sequence: CASSITSDYEQYF. The CDR3 nucleotides are TGTGCCAGTAGTATTACCAGTGACTACGAGCAGTACTTC.

This clone has only one observation. The chain couples TRBV7-3 to TRBJ2-2; 9 bases align to TRBD2. This CDR3 region has 16 residues. Looked up from germline, CDR1 is SGHTA and CDR2 is FQGTGA. V shed 4 bases and J 0 bases; nucleotides not matched to a gene: 3. CDR3 in DNA: TGTGCCAGCAGCTCCGCTAGCGGGACGAACACCGGGGAGCTGTTTTTT. This sequence encodes CASSSASGTNTGELFF.